This is a list of T cell receptor beta chains from one sample in a study of molecular identifiers for immune sequencing clone quantification. TCRdb ran MiXCR on the PCR reads and lists one entry per CDR3 protein. The profile shows 460,000 or so distinct CDR3 sequences, 20% to 25% of them singletons. The material sequenced was naive CD8+ T cells from blood, with Jurkat cell RNA spiked in. The receptors derive from a human donor in good health. Some libraries in this study had Jurkat cell RNA spiked in. Each CDR3 is given with its conserved first and last residue. D genes are given only for firm matches. Not all rows give a size; the values are once, few, many and, for expanded clones, a class.

TRBV7-9	TRBJ2-3	15	-	many	CASSSTRGPPDTQYF	TGTGCCAGCAGCTCCACTCGGGGACCACCAGATACGCAGTATTTT
TRBV5-3	TRBJ2-7	15	-	few	CASSLSIAGSYEQYF	TGTGCCAGCAGCTTAAGTATTGCGGGGTCCTACGAGCAGTACTTC
TRBV7-6	TRBJ1-5	15	-	many	CASSLEGTPNQPQHF	TGTGCCAGCAGCTTGGAGGGAACCCCGAATCAGCCCCAGCATTTT
TRBV5-4	TRBJ2-7	15	-	many	CASSLGDHGSYEQYF	TGTGCCAGCAGCTTGGGGGACCACGGCTCCTACGAGCAGTACTTC
TRBV18	TRBJ2-7	15	-	many	CASSPSAAASYEQYF	TGTGCCAGCTCACCTTCAGCGGCGGCCTCCTACGAGCAGTACTTC
TRBV11-2	TRBJ1-6	13	-	-	CASSLENDSPLHF	TGTGCCAGCAGCTTAGAGAATGATTCACCCCTCCACTTT
TRBV28	TRBJ1-1	12	-	many	CASSFVDTEAFF	TGTGCCAGCAGTTTTGTGGACACTGAAGCTTTCTTT
TRBV5-1	TRBJ1-1	15	-	many	CASSLAFGGLAEAFF	TGCGCCAGCAGCTTGGCCTTTGGGGGGCTCGCTGAAGCTTTCTTT
TRBV2	TRBJ2-4	16	TRBD1	many	CASMGTETLAKNIQYF	TGTGCCAGCATGGGGACAGAGACTTTAGCCAAAAACATTCAGTACTTC
TRBV30	TRBJ2-2	12	-	few	CAWKGVPGELFF	TGTGCCTGGAAGGGGGTTCCCGGGGAGCTGTTTTTT
TRBV2	TRBJ2-3	15	TRBD2	many	CASSEYGRGTDTQYF	TGTGCCAGCAGTGAATATGGGCGGGGGACAGATACGCAGTATTTT
TRBV24-1	TRBJ2-5	16	TRBD1	-	CATSDRAQGDQETQYF	TGTGCCACCAGTGATCGCGCACAGGGGGACCAAGAGACCCAGTACTTC
TRBV29-1	TRBJ1-1	14	-	many	CSVDREDPNTEAFF	TGCAGCGTTGACAGGGAAGACCCGAACACTGAAGCTTTCTTT
TRBV27	TRBJ2-1	15	-	-	CASSLATNSYNEQFF	TGTGCCAGCAGTTTAGCTACTAATTCTTACAATGAGCAGTTCTTC
TRBV11-2	TRBJ2-3	18	TRBD2	-	CASSWGLAGEVGTDTQYF	TGTGCCAGCAGCTGGGGACTAGCGGGAGAGGTTGGCACAGATACGCAGTATTTT
TRBV19	TRBJ1-5	14	-	-	CASSIGREVQPQHF	TGTGCCAGTAGTATCGGCAGGGAGGTTCAGCCCCAGCATTTT
TRBV30	TRBJ2-1	13	-	few	CAWKGVGGNEQFF	TGTGCCTGGAAAGGAGTAGGAGGCAATGAGCAGTTCTTC
TRBV6-2/TRBV6-3	TRBJ2-3	16	TRBD2	-	CASSYLSSGATDTQYF	TGTGCCAGCAGTTACCTGTCTAGCGGGGCCACAGATACGCAGTATTTT
TRBV11-2	TRBJ2-7	14	-	few	CASSFHRENYEQYF	TGTGCCAGCAGCTTCCACAGGGAAAACTACGAGCAGTACTTC
TRBV10-3	TRBJ2-1	15	-	few	CAISETGSSYNEQFF	TGTGCCATCAGTGAGACAGGAAGCTCCTACAATGAGCAGTTCTTC
TRBV6-6	TRBJ1-5	15	-	few	CASSYRGGQNQPQHF	TGTGCCAGCAGTTACCGGGGGGGCCAGAATCAGCCCCAGCATTTT
TRBV4-1	TRBJ2-7	14	-	-	CASSQATLTYEQYF	TGCGCCAGCAGCCAGGCAACTCTGACCTACGAGCAGTACTTC
TRBV5-4	TRBJ1-3	14	-	-	CASSFGYPGNTIYF	TGTGCCAGCAGCTTCGGATACCCTGGAAACACCATATATTTT
TRBV12-3/TRBV12-4	TRBJ1-5	13	-	many	CASSTGSNQPQHF	TGTGCCAGCAGTACAGGGAGCAATCAGCCCCAGCATTTT
TRBV27	TRBJ2-7	14	-	few	CASSLSLGRDEQYF	TGTGCCAGCAGTTTAAGTCTCGGCAGGGACGAGCAGTACTTC
TRBV28	TRBJ1-2	17	TRBD1	once	CASSLKPGQGEDYGYTF	TGTGCCAGCAGTTTAAAGCCGGGGCAGGGGGAAGACTATGGCTACACCTTC
TRBV27	TRBJ2-7	13	TRBD1	-	CASSFQGAHEQYF	TGTGCCAGCAGTTTTCAGGGGGCACACGAGCAGTACTTC
TRBV19	TRBJ2-3	15	TRBD1	-	CASSEQGLSTDTQYF	TGTGCCAGTAGTGAACAGGGGCTAAGCACAGATACGCAGTATTTT
TRBV6-5	TRBJ2-7	13	-	many	CASSYGISYEQYF	TGTGCCAGCAGTTACGGGATCTCCTACGAGCAGTACTTC
TRBV5-1	TRBJ2-7	15	TRBD2	-	CVSTGTSGGSGEQYF	TGCGTCAGCACCGGGACTAGCGGGGGGTCGGGCGAGCAGTACTTC
TRBV5-1	TRBJ2-3	14	-	-	CASSLVSNTDTQYF	TGCGCCAGCAGCTTGGTGTCAAACACAGATACGCAGTATTTT
TRBV4-1	TRBJ2-1	17	TRBD1	-	CASSPTRTGIDYDEQFF	TGCGCCAGCAGCCCCACCCGGACAGGGATCGACTACGATGAGCAGTTCTTC
TRBV24-1	TRBJ2-1	16	-	few	CATSDLARDSYNEQFF	TGTGCCACCAGTGATTTGGCCAGGGATTCCTACAATGAGCAGTTCTTC
TRBV7-9	TRBJ2-4	14	-	many	CASSWDLKKNIQYF	TGTGCCAGCAGCTGGGACCTGAAGAAAAACATTCAGTACTTC
TRBV28	TRBJ2-7	16	TRBD1	few	CASSPRGTGLLYEQYF	TGTGCCAGCAGCCCCAGGGGGACAGGGCTTTTATACGAGCAGTACTTC
TRBV5-3	TRBJ2-3	18	TRBD2	-	CASRSGTSGGAHTDSQYF	TGTGCCAGCAGGTCCGGGACTAGCGGGGGGGCACACACAGATTCGCAGTATTTT
TRBV6-2/TRBV6-3	TRBJ1-6	14	-	-	CASTIRPGTMALHF	TGTGCCAGCACTATCCGCCCGGGGACCATGGCCCTCCACTTT
TRBV7-2	TRBJ2-3	17	TRBD2	-	CANSLLSGLAGTDTQYF	TGTGCCAACAGCTTACTCTCGGGACTAGCGGGCACAGATACGCAGTATTTT
TRBV28	TRBJ2-7	12	-	few	CASRLSGDEQYF	TGTGCCAGCAGGTTGAGTGGGGACGAGCAGTACTTC
TRBV27	TRBJ2-1	15	-	few	CASSFTGPTYNEQFF	TGTGCCAGCAGTTTTACTGGACCCACCTACAATGAGCAGTTCTTC
TRBV20-1	TRBJ2-2	16	TRBD2	few	CSARGTGGRNTGELFF	TGCAGTGCTAGAGGGACGGGAGGGCGGAACACCGGGGAGCTGTTTTTT
TRBV7-9	TRBJ2-7	15	TRBD1	few	CASSFSGTGVGEQYF	TGTGCCAGCAGCTTCTCCGGGACAGGGGTCGGCGAGCAGTACTTC
TRBV9	TRBJ2-7	15	-	-	CASSPGGQLGYEQYF	TGTGCCAGCAGCCCCGGAGGGCAGCTCGGCTACGAGCAGTACTTC
TRBV6-2/TRBV6-3	TRBJ2-5	13	-	many	CASAETGLGTQYF	TGTGCCAGCGCTGAGACAGGCCTCGGGACCCAGTACTTC
TRBV13	TRBJ2-7	16	-	few	CASSLGVGGGSYEQYF	TGTGCCAGCAGCTTGGGGGTCGGGGGCGGATCCTACGAGCAGTACTTC
TRBV9	TRBJ2-7	15	-	few	CASSPTLGRGYEQYF	TGTGCCAGCAGCCCCACCCTCGGACGGGGCTACGAGCAGTACTTC
TRBV2	TRBJ1-1	13	-	many	CARANRSGTEAFF	TGTGCCAGAGCGAATAGGTCCGGCACTGAAGCTTTCTTT
TRBV24-1	TRBJ2-3	17	-	few	CATSETQGRRRTDTQYF	TGTGCCACCAGTGAAACCCAGGGTCGTCGGCGTACAGATACGCAGTATTTT
TRBV20-1	TRBJ2-5	14	-	once	CSASESGRQETQYF	TGCAGTGCTAGTGAGTCAGGGCGCCAAGAGACCCAGTACTTC
TRBV25-1	TRBJ2-1	15	TRBD2	many	CASSEIAGVVNEQFF	TGTGCCAGCAGTGAAATAGCGGGAGTGGTCAATGAGCAGTTCTTC
TRBV2	TRBJ2-6	15	-	few	CASSPTGIGANVLTF	TGTGCCAGCAGTCCTACAGGGATTGGGGCCAACGTCCTGACTTTC
TRBV4-3	TRBJ2-3	17	-	few	CASSQDSRGLGSDTQYF	TGCGCCAGCAGCCAAGATTCCAGGGGCCTAGGCTCAGATACGCAGTATTTT
TRBV6-2/TRBV6-3	TRBJ1-1	15	TRBD1	few	CASSYSRTGDTEAFF	TGTGCCAGCAGTTACTCTAGGACAGGGGACACTGAAGCTTTCTTT